Listed below are T cell receptor beta chains from one sample, sequenced in a study of blood T cell repertoires in COVID-19. Libraries were prepared by immunoSEQ multiplex PCR; TCRdb keeps only in-frame clonotypes and omits some of them. The sample carries 210,000 or so clones, around nine tenths recorded once. Sequencing was done on a sample of PBMCs or T cells enriched from blood (not recorded which). The source is a man aged 25-45 years who had recovered from COVID-19. Both conserved end residues are part of each CDR3. The D gene is left open where the match is weak. Size tells how often a clone was seen (once, few, many) or the class of an expanded clone, and some rows leave it out.

D | J | V | size | DNA | CDR3
TRBD1 | TRBJ1-5 | TRBV18 | NA | TGTGCCAGCTCATCCGGGACAGGGACACTGCAGCCCCAGCATTTT | CASSSGTGTLQPQHF
NA | TRBJ2-7 | TRBV30 | NA | TGTGCCTGGGGAGACAGCCACTACGAGCAGTACTTC | CAWGDSHYEQYF
NA | TRBJ2-1 | TRBV11-3 | NA | TGTGCCAGCAGCTCAAGAGAGGGGGTCAATGAGCAGTTCTTC | CASSSREGVNEQFF
NA | TRBJ2-7 | TRBV5-4 | once | TGTGCCAGCAGCGCCCCGACCGGGACACACTACGAGCAGTACTTC | CASSAPTGTHYEQYF
TRBD1 | TRBJ2-1 | TRBV5-1 | NA | TGCGCCAGCAGCCTCCCCGATGGACAGGGGGCAGCTAGCTCCTACAATGAGCAGTTCTTC | CASSLPDGQGAASSYNEQFF
TRBD2 | TRBJ2-7 | TRBV13 | NA | TGTGCCAGCAGCCCCGGACTAGCGGGAGGGCGCCCCCCATCCTACGAGCAGTACTTC | CASSPGLAGGRPPSYEQYF
TRBD2 | TRBJ2-5 | TRBV7-2 | NA | TGTGCCAGCAGCTTAGCGTCACTAGCGGGAGCTTCAGAGACCCAGTACTTC | CASSLASLAGASETQYF
NA | TRBJ1-5 | TRBV28 | NA | TGTGCCAGCACCGGAGGGGTATGGGGCAATCAGCCCCAGCATTTT | CASTGGVWGNQPQHF
NA | TRBJ2-3 | TRBV24-1 | NA | TGTGCCACCAGTAGGGGCGGCACAGATACGCAGTATTTT | CATSRGGTDTQYF
NA | TRBJ2-1 | TRBV12-3/TRBV12-4 | NA | TGTGCCAGTAAGACTCTCTACAATGAGCAGTTCTTC | CASKTLYNEQFF
TRBD1 | TRBJ2-1 | TRBV7-2 | NA | TGTGCCAGCAGCCTCCCCAGACAGGGTACCAGTGAGCAGTTCTTC | CASSLPRQGTSEQFF
NA | TRBJ2-1 | TRBV7-2 | few | TGTGCCAGCAGCTCGCCCAGGTCTCCGCAGTTCTTC | CASSSPRSPQFF
TRBD2 | TRBJ2-3 | TRBV30 | NA | TGTGCCTGGACCCCAAAGTCTGGGACTAGCGGGTTAGGAGATACGCAGTATTTT | CAWTPKSGTSGLGDTQYF
NA | TRBJ2-6 | TRBV19 | NA | TGTGCCAGTAGTCCCCTGACAGTTTCTGGGGCCAACGTCCTGACTTTC | CASSPLTVSGANVLTF